Listed below are T cell receptor beta chains from one sample, sequenced in a study of vaccination and CD4 T cells after COVID-19. These receptors' antigens are unknown. TCRdb re-derived calls from the PCR reads in MiXCR, one entry per CDR3 protein. Of around 3,700 distinct CDR3 sequences in the sample, less than 25% were seen once. Specimen: CD4+ T cells from blood, cultured in vitro. These receptors all stem from a human donor in good health. Both conserved end residues are part of each CDR3. The D gene is left open where the match is weak. Size is stated for part of the rows, as once, few or many counts, or as a class when the clone is expanded.

CDR3 DNA: TGCGCCAGCAGCAGACAGCTAGCGGGCAGCTCCTACGAGCAGTACTTC
CDR3 protein: CASSRQLAGSSYEQYF
CDR3 length: 16
V gene: TRBV5-1
D gene: TRBD2
J gene: TRBJ2-7
clone size: few

CDR3 DNA: TGTGCCAGCAGTGAACAGCCCGGGGGAGCCGCATTTCGTTATAGCAATCAGCCCCAGCATTTT
CDR3 protein: CASSEQPGGAAFRYSNQPQHF
CDR3 length: 21
V gene: TRBV6-1
D gene: .
J gene: TRBJ1-5
clone size: medium-sized

CDR3 DNA: TGTGCCAGCAGTCCCCGGGGTGGCATGAACACTGAAGCTTTCTTT
CDR3 protein: CASSPRGGMNTEAFF
CDR3 length: 15
V gene: TRBV11-2
D gene: .
J gene: TRBJ1-1
clone size: few

CDR3 DNA: TGTGCCACCGACAAAGGACAAATGAACACCGGGGAGCTGTTTTTT
CDR3 protein: CATDKGQMNTGELFF
CDR3 length: 15
V gene: TRBV5-3
D gene: .
J gene: TRBJ2-2
clone size: once

CDR3 DNA: TGTGCCACCAGCAGAGGGGGGGAGTCTGGAAACACCTTATATTTT
CDR3 protein: CATSRGGESGNTLYF
CDR3 length: 15
V gene: TRBV15
D gene: .
J gene: TRBJ1-3
clone size: .

CDR3 DNA: TGTGCCAGCAGCCTAAGGGGATCCGGGACAGGGACCTCTAACTATGGCTACACCTTC
CDR3 protein: CASSLRGSGTGTSNYGYTF
CDR3 length: 19
V gene: TRBV7-9
D gene: TRBD1
J gene: TRBJ1-2
clone size: medium-sized

CDR3 DNA: TGTGCCAGCTCACCCGACGGATACACAGATACGCAGTATTTT
CDR3 protein: CASSPDGYTDTQYF
CDR3 length: 14
V gene: TRBV18
D gene: .
J gene: TRBJ2-3
clone size: .

CDR3 DNA: TGTGCCAGCAGGCAACACGGGGGGGATTTCAACTATGGCTACACCTTC
CDR3 protein: CASRQHGGDFNYGYTF
CDR3 length: 16
V gene: TRBV6-1
D gene: .
J gene: TRBJ1-2
clone size: medium-sized

CDR3 DNA: TGTGCCAGCAGTAACGACCCCTACAATGAGCAGTTCTTC
CDR3 protein: CASSNDPYNEQFF
CDR3 length: 13
V gene: TRBV6-1
D gene: .
J gene: TRBJ2-1
clone size: .

CDR3 DNA: TGTGCCAGCAGTTACCCCCAGGGAACTAATGGAAACACCATATATTTT
CDR3 protein: CASSYPQGTNGNTIYF
CDR3 length: 16
V gene: TRBV6-5
D gene: .
J gene: TRBJ1-3
clone size: .

CDR3 DNA: TGTGCCAGCTCACTTCCGGGAACCTACGAGCAGTACTTC
CDR3 protein: CASSLPGTYEQYF
CDR3 length: 13
V gene: TRBV18
D gene: .
J gene: TRBJ2-7
clone size: .

CDR3 DNA: TGTGCCAGCAGCCCTACCTCTAGGGTAAGGAACACTGAAGCTTTCTTT
CDR3 protein: CASSPTSRVRNTEAFF
CDR3 length: 16
V gene: TRBV28
D gene: .
J gene: TRBJ1-1
clone size: few

CDR3 DNA: TGTGCCAGCAGCTTGGCCGCGGGGACCACCGGGGAGCTGTTTTTT
CDR3 protein: CASSLAAGTTGELFF
CDR3 length: 15
V gene: TRBV5-6
D gene: .
J gene: TRBJ2-2
clone size: .

CDR3 DNA: TGTGCCAGCAGCTACGACAGCGGGGCGGCGAATGGCTACACCTTC
CDR3 protein: CASSYDSGAANGYTF
CDR3 length: 15
V gene: TRBV7-2
D gene: .
J gene: TRBJ1-2
clone size: medium-sized

CDR3 DNA: TGTGCCAGCAGGAAGGGCATTAGCGGGGGATTCTGGGAGACCCAGTACTTC
CDR3 protein: CASRKGISGGFWETQYF
CDR3 length: 17
V gene: TRBV6-2/TRBV6-3
D gene: TRBD2
J gene: TRBJ2-5
clone size: few

CDR3 DNA: TGCAGTGCTAGACACCACTACAATGAGCAGTTCTTC
CDR3 protein: CSARHHYNEQFF
CDR3 length: 12
V gene: TRBV20-1
D gene: .
J gene: TRBJ2-1
clone size: few

CDR3 DNA: TGTGCCAGCAGTGCCCGACAGGGTGGATATGGCTACACCTTC
CDR3 protein: CASSARQGGYGYTF
CDR3 length: 14
V gene: TRBV6-1
D gene: TRBD1
J gene: TRBJ1-2
clone size: few

CDR3 DNA: TGTGCCAGCAGCCAAGAGGGACTAGCGGGAGAGACCCAGTACTTC
CDR3 protein: CASSQEGLAGETQYF
CDR3 length: 15
V gene: TRBV11-1
D gene: TRBD2
J gene: TRBJ2-5
clone size: few

CDR3 DNA: TGTGCCAGCAGGGCCCCCCGTGGACAGGGAACCTATGGCTACACCTTC
CDR3 protein: CASRAPRGQGTYGYTF
CDR3 length: 16
V gene: TRBV28
D gene: TRBD1
J gene: TRBJ1-2
clone size: few

CDR3 DNA: TGCAGTGCTAGGGGGCCTTACACAGATACGCAGTATTTT
CDR3 protein: CSARGPYTDTQYF
CDR3 length: 13
V gene: TRBV20-1
D gene: .
J gene: TRBJ2-3
clone size: few

CDR3 DNA: TGTGCCAGCAGCTATGGCGCGAGCGGGAGTTACGAGCAGTACTTC
CDR3 protein: CASSYGASGSYEQYF
CDR3 length: 15
V gene: TRBV7-3
D gene: TRBD2
J gene: TRBJ2-7
clone size: .

CDR3 DNA: TGTGCCAGCAGTTTACAGGGCTATGGCTACACCTTC
CDR3 protein: CASSLQGYGYTF
CDR3 length: 12
V gene: TRBV28
D gene: .
J gene: TRBJ1-2
clone size: .

CDR3 DNA: TGCAGTGCAGAGGACAGGGCGGGCCAGCCCCAGCATTTT
CDR3 protein: CSAEDRAGQPQHF
CDR3 length: 13
V gene: TRBV20-1
D gene: TRBD1
J gene: TRBJ1-5
clone size: few

CDR3 DNA: TGCAGTGCTAGAGTGTTCCCCGATCAGCCCCAGCATTTT
CDR3 protein: CSARVFPDQPQHF
CDR3 length: 13
V gene: TRBV20-1
D gene: .
J gene: TRBJ1-5
clone size: medium-sized

CDR3 DNA: TGTGCCAGCAGCTTAGCGACCGGGGGAGTAGGCCAAGAGACCCAGTACTTC
CDR3 protein: CASSLATGGVGQETQYF
CDR3 length: 17
V gene: TRBV7-2
D gene: .
J gene: TRBJ2-5
clone size: few

CDR3 DNA: TGTGCCAGCAGTGATGGACAGGCTTCCCCGCTGAGTGGCTACACCTTC
CDR3 protein: CASSDGQASPLSGYTF
CDR3 length: 16
V gene: TRBV2
D gene: TRBD1
J gene: TRBJ1-2
clone size: .

CDR3 DNA: TGTGCCAGCAGCCCCCTACTAGCGGGAGCCTACAATGAGCAGTTCTTC
CDR3 protein: CASSPLLAGAYNEQFF
CDR3 length: 16
V gene: TRBV7-3
D gene: TRBD2
J gene: TRBJ2-1
clone size: .

CDR3 DNA: TGCGCCAGCAGCTTGTTCACGAACAATGAGCAGTTCTTC
CDR3 protein: CASSLFTNNEQFF
CDR3 length: 13
V gene: TRBV5-1
D gene: .
J gene: TRBJ2-1
clone size: .

CDR3 DNA: TGTGCCAGCAACCCGGGCGGTCACTACAATGAGCAGTTCTTC
CDR3 protein: CASNPGGHYNEQFF
CDR3 length: 14
V gene: TRBV2
D gene: .
J gene: TRBJ2-1
clone size: hyperexpanded

CDR3 DNA: TGTGCCAGCAGCGTAGATAGGGGGTCCGGGCTCTACACCTTC
CDR3 protein: CASSVDRGSGLYTF
CDR3 length: 14
V gene: TRBV9
D gene: .
J gene: TRBJ1-2
clone size: .

CDR3 DNA: TGTGCCAGCAAGAGCACAGGGCAGGACGAGCAGTACTTC
CDR3 protein: CASKSTGQDEQYF
CDR3 length: 13
V gene: TRBV12-3/TRBV12-4
D gene: .
J gene: TRBJ2-7
clone size: few

CDR3 DNA: TGTGCCATCAATCCGGGACAGGGTCTTTCCCCGCATGGCTACACCTTC
CDR3 protein: CAINPGQGLSPHGYTF
CDR3 length: 16
V gene: TRBV10-3
D gene: TRBD1
J gene: TRBJ1-2
clone size: .

CDR3 DNA: TGTGCCAGCCAGCGGGGGGCGGTAGATACGCAGTATTTT
CDR3 protein: CASQRGAVDTQYF
CDR3 length: 13
V gene: TRBV7-3
D gene: TRBD2
J gene: TRBJ2-3
clone size: .

CDR3 DNA: TGTGCCATCAGTGAGTCAGGCGGGTTCTATCAGCCCCAGCATTTT
CDR3 protein: CAISESGGFYQPQHF
CDR3 length: 15
V gene: TRBV10-3
D gene: .
J gene: TRBJ1-5
clone size: medium-sized

CDR3 DNA: TGTGCCAGTAGTAGTACAGGATACACCTACGAGCAGTACTTC
CDR3 protein: CASSSTGYTYEQYF
CDR3 length: 14
V gene: TRBV19
D gene: .
J gene: TRBJ2-7
clone size: .

CDR3 DNA: TGTGCCAGCAGTCCTCAGGGTCTCGGCGATTCACCCCTCCACTTT
CDR3 protein: CASSPQGLGDSPLHF
CDR3 length: 15
V gene: TRBV6-2/TRBV6-3
D gene: .
J gene: TRBJ1-6
clone size: .

CDR3 DNA: TGCAGCGTTGAAGGCGCAGGGCGTACAGATACGCAGTATTTT
CDR3 protein: CSVEGAGRTDTQYF
CDR3 length: 14
V gene: TRBV29-1
D gene: .
J gene: TRBJ2-3
clone size: .

CDR3 DNA: TGTGCCATCAGGACAGGGGAGGTGGCTAACTATGGCTACACCTTC
CDR3 protein: CAIRTGEVANYGYTF
CDR3 length: 15
V gene: TRBV28
D gene: TRBD1
J gene: TRBJ1-2
clone size: .

CDR3 DNA: TGCAGTGTTATAAGGACAGGGTATGGGACTGAAGCTTTCTTT
CDR3 protein: CSVIRTGYGTEAFF
CDR3 length: 14
V gene: TRBV20-1
D gene: TRBD1
J gene: TRBJ1-1
clone size: .

CDR3 DNA: TGTGCCAGCAGTCAAAACCGCGGGGGACAGGGCGAAGGCTACACCTTC
CDR3 protein: CASSQNRGGQGEGYTF
CDR3 length: 16
V gene: TRBV6-1
D gene: TRBD1
J gene: TRBJ1-2
clone size: .

CDR3 DNA: TGTGCCAGCAGTAACGCCGGACTAGCGGGAGACTACGAGCAGTACTTC
CDR3 protein: CASSNAGLAGDYEQYF
CDR3 length: 16
V gene: TRBV6-1
D gene: TRBD2
J gene: TRBJ2-7
clone size: .

CDR3 DNA: TGTGCCAGCAGTCGAGCGGGAGGGACCTCCTACGAGCAGTACTTC
CDR3 protein: CASSRAGGTSYEQYF
CDR3 length: 15
V gene: TRBV28
D gene: TRBD2
J gene: TRBJ2-7
clone size: few

CDR3 DNA: TGTGCCAGCGGTCGGACAGGGAACCAAGAGACCCAGTACTTC
CDR3 protein: CASGRTGNQETQYF
CDR3 length: 14
V gene: TRBV6-1
D gene: TRBD1
J gene: TRBJ2-5
clone size: .

CDR3 DNA: TGTGCCAGCAGCTCAACGATTCTTGCAGGCCCAGATACGCAGTATTTT
CDR3 protein: CASSSTILAGPDTQYF
CDR3 length: 16
V gene: TRBV7-9
D gene: .
J gene: TRBJ2-3
clone size: .

CDR3 DNA: TGCAGTGCTCTTTCTAGAGGGAGCTCCTACAATGAGCAGTTCTTC
CDR3 protein: CSALSRGSSYNEQFF
CDR3 length: 15
V gene: TRBV20-1
D gene: .
J gene: TRBJ2-1
clone size: few

CDR3 DNA: TGCAGTGCTAGAGAGGGACTAGCGGGGGGGGCAGAGACCCAGTACTTC
CDR3 protein: CSAREGLAGGAETQYF
CDR3 length: 16
V gene: TRBV20-1
D gene: TRBD2
J gene: TRBJ2-5
clone size: few

CDR3 DNA: TGTGCCAGCAGCTTAATGAGGGGAGACAATGAGCAGTTCTTC
CDR3 protein: CASSLMRGDNEQFF
CDR3 length: 14
V gene: TRBV7-2
D gene: .
J gene: TRBJ2-1
clone size: few

CDR3 DNA: TGTGCCAGCAGCTTAACGGGACAGCCAAGGAGCTCCTATAATTCACCCCTCCACTTT
CDR3 protein: CASSLTGQPRSSYNSPLHF
CDR3 length: 19
V gene: TRBV5-5
D gene: TRBD1
J gene: TRBJ1-6
clone size: .

CDR3 DNA: TGCAGTGCCGCCAAGCCTAGCCCCCCCCAAGAGACCCAGTACTTC
CDR3 protein: CSAAKPSPPQETQYF
CDR3 length: 15
V gene: TRBV20-1
D gene: .
J gene: TRBJ2-5
clone size: few

CDR3 DNA: TGTGCCATCGGGACAGATAGCAATCAGCCCCAGCATTTT
CDR3 protein: CAIGTDSNQPQHF
CDR3 length: 13
V gene: TRBV10-3
D gene: TRBD1
J gene: TRBJ1-5
clone size: few

CDR3 DNA: TGTGCCAGCAGCTTGGACAGCTATGGCTACACCTTC
CDR3 protein: CASSLDSYGYTF
CDR3 length: 12
V gene: TRBV5-4
D gene: .
J gene: TRBJ1-2
clone size: few